This T cell receptor (beta chain) was sequenced during a study of graft-versus-host responses after intestinal transplantation. Findings and limits, study-wide: GvH clones appeared in recipient marrow, some first in ileum or blood.

Of note for this clone: Antigen specificity is unknown.

CDR1 is MNHEY and CDR2 is SVGAGI in the germline V gene. This CDR3 spans 13 amino acids. Trimming removed 10 bases from V and 7 bases from J; junction bases left unmatched: 11. Using immunoSEQ multiplex PCR, the repertoire was profiled, and TCRdb retains in-frame clones only, with some absent. The sample consists of 90,000 to 130,000 clones, 93% of them appearing once. The TCR sequence derives from a human donor who received an intestinal transplant. The source material was unstimulated CD8+ T cells sorted from spleen or lymph node cells, sampled before intestinal transplant. The chain employs TRBV6-5 and TRBJ2-7; 9 bases match TRBD1. The CDR3 loop is CAIAPGQGQEQYF. The DNA for the CDR3 is TGTGCCATCGCCCCGGGACAGGGTCAAGAGCAGTACTTC.